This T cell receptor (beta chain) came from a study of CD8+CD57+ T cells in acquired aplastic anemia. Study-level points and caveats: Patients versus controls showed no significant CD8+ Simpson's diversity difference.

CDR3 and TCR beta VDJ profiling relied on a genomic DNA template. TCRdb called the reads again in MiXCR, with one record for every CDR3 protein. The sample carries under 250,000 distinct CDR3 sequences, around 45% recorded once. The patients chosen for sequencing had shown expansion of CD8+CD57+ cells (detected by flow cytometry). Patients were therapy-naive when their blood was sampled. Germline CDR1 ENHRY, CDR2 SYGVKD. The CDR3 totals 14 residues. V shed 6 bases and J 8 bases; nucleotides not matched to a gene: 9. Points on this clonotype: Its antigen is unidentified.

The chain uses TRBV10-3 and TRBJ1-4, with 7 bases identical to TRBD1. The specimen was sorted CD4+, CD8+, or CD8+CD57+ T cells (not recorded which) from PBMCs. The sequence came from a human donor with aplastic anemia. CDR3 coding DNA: TGTGCCATCAGGGACACAGGGGACGGGGAAAAACTGTTTTTT. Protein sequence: CAIRDTGDGEKLFF.